This is a list of T cell receptor beta chains from one sample in a study of T-cell memory formation after mild COVID-19. TCRdb analysed the 5' RACE reads with MiXCR anew, one entry per CDR3 protein. The sample includes approximately 290,000 distinct CDR3 sequences, approximately 15% of them seen just once. The sample was PBMCs or a T cell subset sorted from them (not recorded which). All receptors come from a man between 18 and 29 years old who had mild COVID-19 (a few samples of this study predate the infection). Cell type and time point are not known. Both conserved end residues are part of each CDR3. The order of the fields is J gene, clone size, V gene, CDR3 protein. Rows give clone size only sometimes, using once, few, many, or a class for an expanded clone.

j_gene: TRBJ1-1; abundance: NA; v_gene: TRBV7-9; CDR3aa: CASSSGTEAFF
j_gene: TRBJ2-5; abundance: many; v_gene: TRBV7-8; CDR3aa: CASSSERGGRETQYF
j_gene: TRBJ1-2; abundance: once; v_gene: TRBV4-2; CDR3aa: CASSPGNGYTF
j_gene: TRBJ2-3; abundance: few; v_gene: TRBV7-9; CDR3aa: CASKRSGTGPDTQYF
j_gene: TRBJ2-2; abundance: few; v_gene: TRBV4-3; CDR3aa: CASSQDNPGELFF
j_gene: TRBJ2-1; abundance: few; v_gene: TRBV7-2; CDR3aa: CASSDAGPHVEQFF
j_gene: TRBJ1-2; abundance: few; v_gene: TRBV6-5; CDR3aa: CASSYSGGGGGYTF
j_gene: TRBJ1-2; abundance: few; v_gene: TRBV20-1; CDR3aa: CSASLRGTNYGYTF
j_gene: TRBJ1-4; abundance: NA; v_gene: TRBV14; CDR3aa: CASSQGWGREKLFF
j_gene: TRBJ2-5; abundance: NA; v_gene: TRBV28; CDR3aa: CASRTSRGRWETQYF
j_gene: TRBJ1-4; abundance: few; v_gene: TRBV29-1; CDR3aa: CSFRGGGEKLFF
j_gene: TRBJ1-6; abundance: NA; v_gene: TRBV7-8; CDR3aa: CASSSDQGDNSPLHF
j_gene: TRBJ1-2; abundance: NA; v_gene: TRBV20-1; CDR3aa: CSASLSQSYGYTF
j_gene: TRBJ1-2; abundance: NA; v_gene: TRBV4-3; CDR3aa: CASSQRVYYGYTF
j_gene: TRBJ2-7; abundance: NA; v_gene: TRBV5-1; CDR3aa: CASSSRRDGPYEQYF
j_gene: TRBJ2-5; abundance: few; v_gene: TRBV7-2; CDR3aa: CASSPPASGETQYF
j_gene: TRBJ2-5; abundance: many; v_gene: TRBV12-3/TRBV12-4; CDR3aa: CASSARTAQETQYF
j_gene: TRBJ2-2; abundance: NA; v_gene: TRBV7-9; CDR3aa: CASSPREDGTGELFF
j_gene: TRBJ1-1; abundance: many; v_gene: TRBV7-9; CDR3aa: CASSLSLGGNTEAFF
j_gene: TRBJ2-5; abundance: NA; v_gene: TRBV6-2/TRBV6-3; CDR3aa: CASREPRETQYF
j_gene: TRBJ1-1; abundance: few; v_gene: TRBV7-2; CDR3aa: CASSGSGGYTEAFF
j_gene: TRBJ2-6; abundance: NA; v_gene: TRBV5-1; CDR3aa: CASSSQGILSEVGANVLTF
j_gene: TRBJ1-5; abundance: few; v_gene: TRBV20-1; CDR3aa: CSLGQGNQPQHF
j_gene: TRBJ2-4; abundance: NA; v_gene: TRBV5-1; CDR3aa: CASSQGTPAKNIQYF
j_gene: TRBJ2-7; abundance: NA; v_gene: TRBV3-1; CDR3aa: CASSQDGHEQYF
j_gene: TRBJ2-3; abundance: NA; v_gene: TRBV19; CDR3aa: CASTSGGGDTQYF
j_gene: TRBJ1-2; abundance: few; v_gene: TRBV3-1; CDR3aa: CASSQDTRNGYTF
j_gene: TRBJ2-7; abundance: NA; v_gene: TRBV6-2/TRBV6-3; CDR3aa: CASSSPWDRGYEQYF
j_gene: TRBJ2-5; abundance: few; v_gene: TRBV7-9; CDR3aa: CASSFETGRETQYF
j_gene: TRBJ2-5; abundance: NA; v_gene: TRBV7-6; CDR3aa: CASSLKGAGETQYF
j_gene: TRBJ2-2; abundance: few; v_gene: TRBV19; CDR3aa: CASHISGGDTGELFF
j_gene: TRBJ2-7; abundance: once; v_gene: TRBV15; CDR3aa: CATSRGGRYEQYF
j_gene: TRBJ2-3; abundance: many; v_gene: TRBV6-5; CDR3aa: CASSTLGTSGFTDTQYF
j_gene: TRBJ1-6; abundance: few; v_gene: TRBV5-6; CDR3aa: CASSLGLWNSPLHF
j_gene: TRBJ2-3; abundance: few; v_gene: TRBV20-1; CDR3aa: CSARVASGVGDTQYF
j_gene: TRBJ1-5; abundance: few; v_gene: TRBV12-3/TRBV12-4; CDR3aa: CASRVMGYSNQPQHF
j_gene: TRBJ2-1; abundance: NA; v_gene: TRBV24-1; CDR3aa: CATGSGILRDEQFF
j_gene: TRBJ2-3; abundance: NA; v_gene: TRBV3-1; CDR3aa: CASSQHLRADTQYF
j_gene: TRBJ1-2; abundance: NA; v_gene: TRBV4-1; CDR3aa: CASSPGQGPTGYGYTF
j_gene: TRBJ1-4; abundance: many; v_gene: TRBV12-3/TRBV12-4; CDR3aa: CASNDSRDPSQKLFF
j_gene: TRBJ2-2; abundance: NA; v_gene: TRBV6-5; CDR3aa: CASSYDRVPGELFF
j_gene: TRBJ1-2; abundance: NA; v_gene: TRBV7-9; CDR3aa: CASSVAARRVSYTF
j_gene: TRBJ2-5; abundance: NA; v_gene: TRBV4-1; CDR3aa: CATSSRGAQETQYF
j_gene: TRBJ2-1; abundance: NA; v_gene: TRBV5-1; CDR3aa: CASSLALTTYNEQFF
j_gene: TRBJ1-5; abundance: NA; v_gene: TRBV12-3/TRBV12-4; CDR3aa: CASSLVGTGGVFNQPQHF